This paragraph covers one T cell receptor beta chain sequence. This entry comes from a study of blood T cell repertoires in COVID-19. On the study more broadly: The study drew acute and convalescent COVID-19 samples from the United States, Italy and Spain.

In the original workflow: The assay estimated nucleated cells by amplifying reference gene primers. The repertoire was sequenced with immunoSEQ multiplex PCR; TCRdb's copy has only in-frame clones and lacks some. V, J and clone size are those of that table, while D and trimming were read from the DNA. The repertoire includes about 180,000 clones, approximately 88% of them detected once, and about 4.1% sits in the top ten. The V gene's germline CDR1 is MNHEY and CDR2 SMNVEV (reference sequence). This CDR3 is built from 13 residues. The V gene lost 0 bases and the J gene lost 14 bases, with 14 bases spanning the gap.

The sequenced sample was peripheral blood. The J gene is TRBJ2-1, the V gene TRBV27, with D possibly TRBD1 on 6 matching bases. The TCR comes from a woman aged 30 to 39 with acute or convalescent COVID-19. This chain's CDR3 is CASSLSLTGIKFF. CDR3 DNA: TGTGCCAGCAGTTTATCGCTAACAGGGATCAAGTTCTTC.